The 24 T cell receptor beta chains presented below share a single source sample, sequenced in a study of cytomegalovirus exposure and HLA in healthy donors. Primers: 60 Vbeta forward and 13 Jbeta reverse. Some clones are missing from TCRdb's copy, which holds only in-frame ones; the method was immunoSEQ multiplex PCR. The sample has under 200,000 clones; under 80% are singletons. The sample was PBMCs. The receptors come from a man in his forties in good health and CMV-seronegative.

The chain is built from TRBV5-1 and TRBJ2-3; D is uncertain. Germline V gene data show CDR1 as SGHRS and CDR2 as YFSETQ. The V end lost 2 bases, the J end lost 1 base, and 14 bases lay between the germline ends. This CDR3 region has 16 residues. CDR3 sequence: CASSFIPSTGTDTQYF. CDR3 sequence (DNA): TGCGCCAGCAGCTTCATACCCTCAACGGGCACAGATACGCAGTATTTT.

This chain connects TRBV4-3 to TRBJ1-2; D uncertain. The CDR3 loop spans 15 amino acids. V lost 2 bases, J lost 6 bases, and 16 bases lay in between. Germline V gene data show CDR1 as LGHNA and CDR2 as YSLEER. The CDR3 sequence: CASSQPRRGKNGYTF. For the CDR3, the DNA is TGCGCCAGCAGCCAACCGAGAAGAGGGAAGAATGGCTACACCTTC.

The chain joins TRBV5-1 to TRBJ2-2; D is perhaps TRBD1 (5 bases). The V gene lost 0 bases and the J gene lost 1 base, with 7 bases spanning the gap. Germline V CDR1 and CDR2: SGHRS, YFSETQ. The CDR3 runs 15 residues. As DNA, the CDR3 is TGCGCCAGCAGCTTGGGGGGCCAGAACACCGGGGAGCTGTTTTTT. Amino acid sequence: CASSLGGQNTGELFF.

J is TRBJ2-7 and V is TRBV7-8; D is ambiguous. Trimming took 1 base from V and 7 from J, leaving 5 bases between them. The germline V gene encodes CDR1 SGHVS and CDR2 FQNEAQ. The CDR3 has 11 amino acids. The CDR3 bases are TGTGCCAGCAGCTTAGGACTTGAGCAGTACTTC. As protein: CASSLGLEQYF.

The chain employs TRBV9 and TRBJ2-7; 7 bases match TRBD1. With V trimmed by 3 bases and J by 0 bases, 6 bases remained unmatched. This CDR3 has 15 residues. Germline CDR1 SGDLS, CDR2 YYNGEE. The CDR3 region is CASSAYRDSSYEQYF. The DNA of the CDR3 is TGTGCCAGCAGCGCTTATCGGGACAGCTCCTACGAGCAGTACTTC.

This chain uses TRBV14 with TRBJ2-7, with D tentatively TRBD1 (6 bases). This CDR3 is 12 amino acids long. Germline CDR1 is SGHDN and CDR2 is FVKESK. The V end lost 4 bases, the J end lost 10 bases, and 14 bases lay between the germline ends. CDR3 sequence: CASSRQDSPQYF. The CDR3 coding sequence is TGTGCCAGCAGCCGACAGGATAGCCCCCAGTACTTC.

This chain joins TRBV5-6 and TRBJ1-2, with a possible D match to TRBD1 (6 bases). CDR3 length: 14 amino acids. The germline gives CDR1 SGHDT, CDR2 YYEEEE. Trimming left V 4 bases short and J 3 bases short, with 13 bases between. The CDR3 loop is CASSRGGADYGYTF. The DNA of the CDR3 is TGTGCCAGCAGCCGCGGGGGGGCGGACTATGGCTACACCTTC.

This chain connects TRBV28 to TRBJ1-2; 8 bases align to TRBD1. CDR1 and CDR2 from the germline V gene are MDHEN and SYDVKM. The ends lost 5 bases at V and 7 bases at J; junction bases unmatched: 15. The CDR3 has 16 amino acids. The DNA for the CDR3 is TGTGCCAGCAGTCCACCACAGGGGGGCTTGAGAGGTGGCTACACCTTC. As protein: CASSPPQGGLRGGYTF.

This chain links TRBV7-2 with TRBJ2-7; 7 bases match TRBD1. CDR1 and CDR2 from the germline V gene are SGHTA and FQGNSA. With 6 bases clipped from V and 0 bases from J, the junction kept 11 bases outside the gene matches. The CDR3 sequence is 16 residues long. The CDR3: CASSSTSRTGSYEQYF. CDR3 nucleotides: TGTGCCAGCAGTTCTACCTCACGGACAGGCTCCTACGAGCAGTACTTC. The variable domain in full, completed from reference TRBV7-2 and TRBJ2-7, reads GAGVSQSPSNKVTEKGKDVELRCDPISGHTALYWYRQSLGQGLEFLIYFQGNSAPDKSGLPSDRFSAERTGGSVSTLTIQRTQQEDSAVYLCASSSTSRTGSYEQYFGPGTRLTVT.

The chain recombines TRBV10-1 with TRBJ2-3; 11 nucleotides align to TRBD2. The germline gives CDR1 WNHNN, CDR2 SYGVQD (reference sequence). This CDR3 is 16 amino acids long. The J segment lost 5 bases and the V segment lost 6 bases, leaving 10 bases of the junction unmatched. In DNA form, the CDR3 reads TGCGCCAGCAGCCATACTAGCGGGGGCGACGGAGATACGCAGTATTTT. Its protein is CASSHTSGGDGDTQYF.

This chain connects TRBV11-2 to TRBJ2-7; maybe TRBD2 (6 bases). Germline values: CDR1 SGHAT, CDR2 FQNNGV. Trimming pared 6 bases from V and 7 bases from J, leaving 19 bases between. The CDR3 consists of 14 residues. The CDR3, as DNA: TGTGCCAGCAGTTTGACCGGGACCGCGGGAGAGCAGTACTTC. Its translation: CASSLTGTAGEQYF.

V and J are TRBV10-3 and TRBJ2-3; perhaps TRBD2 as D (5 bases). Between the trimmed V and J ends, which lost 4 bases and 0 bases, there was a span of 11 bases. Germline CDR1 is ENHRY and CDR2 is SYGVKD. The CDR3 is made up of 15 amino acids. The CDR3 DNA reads TGTGCCATCAGTGGGGTAGCGACTAGCACAGATACGCAGTATTTT. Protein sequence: CAISGVATSTDTQYF.

CDR3: CSVEKVDRLTGGELFF. The CDR3 DNA sequence: TGCAGCGTTGAAAAGGTAGACAGGCTAACGGGCGGGGAGCTGTTTTTT. The chain has TRBV29-1 and TRBJ2-2; TRBD1 might be the D (6 bases). The CDR3 covers 16 residues. Trimming left V 2 bases short and J 7 bases short, with 20 bases between. In germline, CDR1 is SQVTM, CDR2 ANQGSEA.

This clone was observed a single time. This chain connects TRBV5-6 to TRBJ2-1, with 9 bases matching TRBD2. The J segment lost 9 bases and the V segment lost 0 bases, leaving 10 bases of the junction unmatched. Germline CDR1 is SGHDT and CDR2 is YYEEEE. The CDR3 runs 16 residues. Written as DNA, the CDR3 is TGTGCCAGCAGCTTGGTAGGCGGGGGGGCTGTTGTTGAGCAGTTCTTC. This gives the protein CASSLVGGGAVVEQFF.

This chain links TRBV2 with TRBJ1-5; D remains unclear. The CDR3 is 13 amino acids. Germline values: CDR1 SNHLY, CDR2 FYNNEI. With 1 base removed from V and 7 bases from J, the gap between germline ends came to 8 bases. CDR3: CASSEGLRQPQHF. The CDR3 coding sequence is TGTGCCAGCAGTGAAGGGTTGCGGCAGCCCCAGCATTTT.

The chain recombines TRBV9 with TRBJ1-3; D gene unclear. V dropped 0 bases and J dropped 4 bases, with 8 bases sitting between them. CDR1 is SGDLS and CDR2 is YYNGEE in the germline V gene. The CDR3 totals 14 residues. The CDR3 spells CASSVGRFGNTIYF. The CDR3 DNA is TGTGCCAGCAGCGTAGGGAGGTTCGGAAACACCATATATTTT.

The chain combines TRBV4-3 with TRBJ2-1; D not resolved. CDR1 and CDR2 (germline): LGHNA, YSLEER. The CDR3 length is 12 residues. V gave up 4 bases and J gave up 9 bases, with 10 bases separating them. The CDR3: CASSRPPGEQFF. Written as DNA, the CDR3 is TGCGCCAGCAGCCGTCCACCCGGTGAGCAGTTCTTC.

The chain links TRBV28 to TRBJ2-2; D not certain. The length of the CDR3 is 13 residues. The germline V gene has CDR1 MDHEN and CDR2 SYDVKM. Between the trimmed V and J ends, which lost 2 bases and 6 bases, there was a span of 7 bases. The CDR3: CASSLAIPGELFF. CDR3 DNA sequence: TGTGCCAGCAGTTTAGCGATCCCCGGGGAGCTGTTTTTT.

In nucleotides, the CDR3 is TGTGCCAGCAGCCTCCGAAGGGGCACTGAAGCTTTCTTT. Translated: CASSLRRGTEAFF. This chain joins TRBV7-2 and TRBJ1-1; the D gene is possibly TRBD1 (5 bases). Germline CDR1 and CDR2: SGHTA and FQGNSA. There are 13 residues in the CDR3. With 5 bases removed from V and 4 bases from J, the gap between germline ends came to 11 bases.

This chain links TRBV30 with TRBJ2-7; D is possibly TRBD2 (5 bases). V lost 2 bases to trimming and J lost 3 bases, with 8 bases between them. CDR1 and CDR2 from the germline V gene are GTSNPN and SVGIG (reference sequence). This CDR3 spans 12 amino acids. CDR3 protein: CAWSRGHYEQYF. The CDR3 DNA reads TGTGCCTGGAGTAGAGGGCACTACGAGCAGTACTTC.

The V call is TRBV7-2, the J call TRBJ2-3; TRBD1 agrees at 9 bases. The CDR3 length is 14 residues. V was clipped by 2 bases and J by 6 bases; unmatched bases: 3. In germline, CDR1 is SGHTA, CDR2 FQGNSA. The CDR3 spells CASSLQTGGDTQYF. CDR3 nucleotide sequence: TGTGCCAGCAGCTTACAGACAGGGGGGGATACGCAGTATTTT.

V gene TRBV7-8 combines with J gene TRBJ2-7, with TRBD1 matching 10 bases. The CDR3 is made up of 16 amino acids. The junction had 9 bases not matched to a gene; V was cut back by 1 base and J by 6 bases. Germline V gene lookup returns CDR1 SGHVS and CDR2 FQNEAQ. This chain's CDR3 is CASSLGGGTGAGEQYF. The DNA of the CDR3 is TGTGCCAGCAGCTTAGGAGGGGGGACAGGGGCGGGCGAGCAGTACTTC. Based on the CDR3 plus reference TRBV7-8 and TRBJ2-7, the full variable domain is GAGVSQSPRYKVAKRGQDVALRCDPISGHVSLFWYQQALGQGPEFLTYFQNEAQLDKSGLPSDRFFAERPEGSVSTLKIQRTQQEDSAVYLCASSLGGGTGAGEQYFGPGTRLTVT.

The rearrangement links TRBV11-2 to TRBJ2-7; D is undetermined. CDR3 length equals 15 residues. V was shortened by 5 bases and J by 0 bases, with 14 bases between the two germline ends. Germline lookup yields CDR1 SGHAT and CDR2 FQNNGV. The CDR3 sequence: CASSTAGAGSYEQYF. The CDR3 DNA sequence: TGTGCCAGCAGCACGGCAGGCGCCGGCTCCTACGAGCAGTACTTC.

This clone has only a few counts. CDR3: CASSPRQYPTGQETQYF. The DNA of the CDR3 is TGCGCCAGCAGCCCCCGGCAGTACCCGACCGGGCAAGAGACCCAGTACTTC. This chain connects TRBV5-1 to TRBJ2-5; no firm D call. With 4 bases removed from V and 2 bases from J, the gap between germline ends came to 21 bases. This CDR3 has 17 residues. Germline V lookup: CDR1 SGHRS, CDR2 YFSETQ.